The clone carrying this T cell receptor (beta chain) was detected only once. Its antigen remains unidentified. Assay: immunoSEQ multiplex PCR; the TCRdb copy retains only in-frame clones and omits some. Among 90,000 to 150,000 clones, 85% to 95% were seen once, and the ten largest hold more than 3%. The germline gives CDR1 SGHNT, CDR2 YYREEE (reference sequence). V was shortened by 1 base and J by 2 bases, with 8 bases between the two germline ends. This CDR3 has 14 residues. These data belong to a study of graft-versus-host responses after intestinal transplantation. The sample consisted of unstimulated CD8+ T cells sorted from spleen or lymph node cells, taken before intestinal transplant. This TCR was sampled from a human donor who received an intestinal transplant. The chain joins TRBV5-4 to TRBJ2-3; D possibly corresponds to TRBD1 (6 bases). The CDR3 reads CASSLRGTTDTQYF. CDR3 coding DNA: TGTGCCAGCAGCTTGAGGGGGACCACAGATACGCAGTATTTT.